The 17 T cell receptor beta chains presented below share a single source sample, sequenced in a study of early T cells in non-severe SARS-CoV-2 infection. TCRdb independently ran MiXCR on the 5' RACE reads; one entry per CDR3 protein. The sample holds tens of thousands of distinct CDR3 sequences, around 10% seen once. Sequencing input: whole blood. The receptors here all came from an adult who was a healthcare worker with PCR-confirmed SARS-CoV-2 infection or an uninfected control (not recorded which).

This clonotype was detected only a few times. The chain links TRBV6-5 to TRBJ2-2; D gene unclear. CDR3 length: 14 amino acids. The germline V and J ends were trimmed by 5 bases and 4 bases, with 11 bases remaining between them. The germline CDR1 and CDR2 sequences are MNHEY and SVGAGI. CDR3 sequence reads: CASSERPGTGELFF. As DNA, the CDR3 is TGTGCCAGCAGTGAACGACCGGGCACCGGGGAGCTGTTTTTT.

The table lists this clonotype with many counts. The chain uses TRBV12-3 or TRBV12-4 and TRBJ1-1, with 10 bases lining up with TRBD1. Trimming removed 3 bases from V and 3 bases from J; junction bases left unmatched: 4. This CDR3 is 15 amino acids long. The CDR3 DNA reads as TGTGCCAGCAGTTTGGGGACAGGGGTGGACACTGAAGCTTTCTTT. As protein: CASSLGTGVDTEAFF.

The J gene is TRBJ2-7, the V gene TRBV29-1, with D unclear. Trimming took off 3 bases at V and 3 bases at J, with 12 bases between the two ends. Germline values: CDR1 SQVTM, CDR2 ANQGSEA. This CDR3 contains 13 residues. CDR3 nucleotide sequence: TGCAGCGTTGATATTTGGTGTCTCTACGAGCAGTACTTC. It encodes CSVDIWCLYEQYF.

At least ten counts were recorded for this clonotype. V usage is TRBV2 and J usage is TRBJ2-1; D uncertain. With 5 bases removed from V and 5 bases from J, the gap between germline ends came to 10 bases. The CDR3 runs 13 residues. Germline assignment: CDR1 SNHLY and CDR2 FYNNEI. The CDR3 DNA reads as TGTGCCAGCAGTTATAATCGCCACAATGAGCAGTTCTTC. Protein: CASSYNRHNEQFF.

This clonotype has a handful of counts. The V gene is TRBV7-9, the J gene TRBJ2-1, with TRBD2 matching 8 bases. The CDR3 is made up of 16 amino acids. Losses at the gene ends were 4 bases for V and 2 bases for J; bases not matched to a gene: 7. The germline gives CDR1 SEHNR, CDR2 FQNEAQ (reference sequence). Here the CDR3 reads CASSSVAGLTYNEQFF. The CDR3 DNA is TGTGCCAGCAGCTCCGTAGCGGGGCTAACCTACAATGAGCAGTTCTTC.

The sample holds a few counts of this clonotype. The rearrangement links TRBV5-1 to TRBJ2-7, with D perhaps TRBD1 (5 bases). Germline CDR1 reads SGHRS; CDR2 reads YFSETQ. The CDR3 spans 12 residues. V lost 5 bases and J 9 bases, leaving 15 bases between the germline ends. The CDR3 DNA is TGCGCCAGCAGTGATCAGGGCCTAAGGCAGTACTTC. It codes for CASSDQGLRQYF.

This clonotype has a count of ten or more. This chain connects TRBV12-5 to TRBJ1-2; 9 positions match TRBD1. V gave up 3 bases and J gave up 8 bases; unmatched junction bases: 10. The CDR3 consists of 15 residues. Germline values: CDR1 LGHNT, CDR2 FRNRAP. CDR3 sequence reads: CASGFVPGTGPGYTF. The CDR3 DNA reads as TGTGCTAGTGGTTTCGTTCCCGGGACAGGGCCCGGCTACACCTTC. The full variable domain, in which reference TRBV12-5 and TRBJ1-2 provide the parts outside the CDR3, is DARVTQTPRHKVTEMGQEVTMRCQPILGHNTVFWYRQTMMQGLELLAYFRNRAPLDDSGMPKDRFSAEMPDATLATLKIQPSEPRDSAVYFCASGFVPGTGPGYTFGSGTRLTVV.

This clonotype was detected a few times. This chain links TRBV4-1 with TRBJ2-1; 15 bases are a match to TRBD2. Unmatched junction bases numbered 6, after V lost 1 base and J lost 8 bases. This CDR3 is built from 17 residues. CDR1 is MGHRA, CDR2 YSYEKL, per germline. In nucleotides, the CDR3 is TGCGCCAGCAGCCAAGTGCCGGGACTAGCGGGAGGAGATGAGCAGTTCTTC. Protein sequence: CASSQVPGLAGGDEQFF.

V usage is TRBV30 and J usage is TRBJ1-5; unclear D gene. CDR1 and CDR2 from the germline V gene are GTSNPN and SVGIG (reference sequence). V dropped 4 bases and J dropped 3 bases, with 13 bases sitting between them. The length of the CDR3 is 14 residues. The CDR3, as DNA: TGTGCCTGGAACTCAGGACGCGACAATCAGCCCCAGCATTTT. Its protein product is CAWNSGRDNQPQHF.

The chain joins TRBV24-1 to TRBJ2-1; D is undetermined. The CDR3 has 11 amino acids. CDR1 KGHDR and CDR2 SFDVKD come from the germline V gene. V was cut by 9 bases and J by 10 bases, with 12 bases left in between. DNA for the CDR3: TGTGCCACCCGAAAGATGCGCGAGCAGTTCTTC. Its translation is CATRKMREQFF.

The chain's CDR3 is CASSQPTDTQYF. As DNA, the CDR3 is TGCGCCAGCAGCCAACCGACAGATACGCAGTATTTT. The chain is built from TRBV5-1 and TRBJ2-3; no definite D call. From germline, CDR1 is SGHRS and CDR2 YFSETQ. The CDR3 has 12 amino acids. Trimming removed 4 bases at V and 3 bases at J, with 6 bases between.

The chain links TRBV29-1 to TRBJ2-3, with 7 nucleotides matching TRBD2. J gave up 3 bases and V 5 bases, and 11 bases lay outside the gene matches. The CDR3 has 15 residues. From germline, CDR1 is SQVTM and CDR2 ANQGSEA. CDR3 in amino acids: CSVNEGGPGTDTQYF. DNA of the CDR3: TGCAGCGTTAACGAGGGAGGGCCTGGGACAGATACGCAGTATTTT.

This clonotype appeared many times. The rearrangement joins TRBV2 to TRBJ1-1, with TRBD1 matching 8 bases. Trimming took 7 bases from V and 1 from J; bases not matched to a gene: 5. The CDR3 has 14 residues. Germline lookup yields CDR1 SNHLY and CDR2 FYNNEI. CDR3 nucleotides: TGTGCCAGCATTCGGGACAGGCCGAACACTGAAGCTTTCTTT. Amino acid sequence: CASIRDRPNTEAFF. Together with reference TRBV2 and TRBJ1-1, the CDR3 gives the full variable domain: EPEVTQTPSHQVTQMGQEVILRCVPISNHLYFYWYRQILGQKVEFLVSFYNNEISEKSEIFDDQFSVERPDGSNFTLKIRSTKLEDSAMYFCASIRDRPNTEAFFGQGTRLTVV.

This clonotype was seen a few times. The chain combines TRBV3-1 with TRBJ1-2, with TRBD1 identical over 8 bases. V gave up 7 bases and J gave up 5 bases; unmatched junction bases: 15. This CDR3 spans 16 amino acids. Looked up from germline, CDR1 is LGHDT and CDR2 is YNNKEL (reference sequence). CDR3 region: CASTPTPVQGGYGYTF. The CDR3 DNA is TGTGCCAGCACCCCTACCCCCGTACAGGGGGGTTATGGCTACACCTTC. The full variable domain, completed using reference TRBV3-1 and TRBJ1-2, is DTAVSQTPKYLVTQMGNDKSIKCEQNLGHDTMYWYKQDSKKFLKIMFSYNNKELIINETVPNRFSPKSPDKAHLNLHINSLELGDSAVYFCASTPTPVQGGYGYTFGSGTRLTVV.

This clonotype was picked up a small number of times. The chain is built from TRBV29-1 and TRBJ2-5; D is unclear. Germline CDR1 reads SQVTM; CDR2 reads ANQGSEA. The CDR3 has 11 residues. The V end was cut by 7 bases, the J end by 9 bases, with 15 bases between. The CDR3 DNA reads TGCAGCGCCTCATCATCCTGGGCCCAGTACTTC. Translating gives CSASSSWAQYF.

This clonotype was recorded a few times. V gene TRBV5-4 combines with J gene TRBJ2-2; 8 nucleotides agree with TRBD1. The J segment lost 6 bases and the V segment lost 4 bases, leaving 11 bases of the junction unmatched. Germline V gene data show CDR1 as SGHNT and CDR2 as YYREEE (reference sequence). The CDR3 is 16 residues long. The CDR3, as DNA: TGTGCCAGCAGCCTTCCAAGACAGGGGCGAGCCGGGGAGCTGTTTTTT. The encoded protein is CASSLPRQGRAGELFF.

This clonotype has just a few counts. The CDR3 here is CAWSVLGSIYEQYF. CDR3 nucleotide sequence: TGTGCCTGGAGTGTACTAGGGTCGATTTACGAGCAGTACTTC. The chain carries TRBV30 and TRBJ2-7, with a possible D match to TRBD2 (5 bases). V dropped 0 bases and J dropped 4 bases, with 13 bases sitting between them. The CDR3 consists of 14 residues. Germline loops: CDR1 GTSNPN, CDR2 SVGIG (reference sequence).